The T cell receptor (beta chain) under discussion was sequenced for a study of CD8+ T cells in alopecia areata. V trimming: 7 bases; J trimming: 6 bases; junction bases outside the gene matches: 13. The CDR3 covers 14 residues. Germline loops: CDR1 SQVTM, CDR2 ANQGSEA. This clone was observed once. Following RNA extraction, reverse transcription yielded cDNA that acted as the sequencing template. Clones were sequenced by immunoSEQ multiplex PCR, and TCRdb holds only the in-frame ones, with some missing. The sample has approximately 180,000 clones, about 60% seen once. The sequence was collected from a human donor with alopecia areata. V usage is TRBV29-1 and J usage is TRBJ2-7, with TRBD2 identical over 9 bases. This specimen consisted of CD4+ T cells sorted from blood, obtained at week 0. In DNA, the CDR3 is TGCAGCGCCAGCCGAGCGGGGGGACCCATCGAGCAGTACTTC. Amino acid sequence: CSASRAGGPIEQYF.